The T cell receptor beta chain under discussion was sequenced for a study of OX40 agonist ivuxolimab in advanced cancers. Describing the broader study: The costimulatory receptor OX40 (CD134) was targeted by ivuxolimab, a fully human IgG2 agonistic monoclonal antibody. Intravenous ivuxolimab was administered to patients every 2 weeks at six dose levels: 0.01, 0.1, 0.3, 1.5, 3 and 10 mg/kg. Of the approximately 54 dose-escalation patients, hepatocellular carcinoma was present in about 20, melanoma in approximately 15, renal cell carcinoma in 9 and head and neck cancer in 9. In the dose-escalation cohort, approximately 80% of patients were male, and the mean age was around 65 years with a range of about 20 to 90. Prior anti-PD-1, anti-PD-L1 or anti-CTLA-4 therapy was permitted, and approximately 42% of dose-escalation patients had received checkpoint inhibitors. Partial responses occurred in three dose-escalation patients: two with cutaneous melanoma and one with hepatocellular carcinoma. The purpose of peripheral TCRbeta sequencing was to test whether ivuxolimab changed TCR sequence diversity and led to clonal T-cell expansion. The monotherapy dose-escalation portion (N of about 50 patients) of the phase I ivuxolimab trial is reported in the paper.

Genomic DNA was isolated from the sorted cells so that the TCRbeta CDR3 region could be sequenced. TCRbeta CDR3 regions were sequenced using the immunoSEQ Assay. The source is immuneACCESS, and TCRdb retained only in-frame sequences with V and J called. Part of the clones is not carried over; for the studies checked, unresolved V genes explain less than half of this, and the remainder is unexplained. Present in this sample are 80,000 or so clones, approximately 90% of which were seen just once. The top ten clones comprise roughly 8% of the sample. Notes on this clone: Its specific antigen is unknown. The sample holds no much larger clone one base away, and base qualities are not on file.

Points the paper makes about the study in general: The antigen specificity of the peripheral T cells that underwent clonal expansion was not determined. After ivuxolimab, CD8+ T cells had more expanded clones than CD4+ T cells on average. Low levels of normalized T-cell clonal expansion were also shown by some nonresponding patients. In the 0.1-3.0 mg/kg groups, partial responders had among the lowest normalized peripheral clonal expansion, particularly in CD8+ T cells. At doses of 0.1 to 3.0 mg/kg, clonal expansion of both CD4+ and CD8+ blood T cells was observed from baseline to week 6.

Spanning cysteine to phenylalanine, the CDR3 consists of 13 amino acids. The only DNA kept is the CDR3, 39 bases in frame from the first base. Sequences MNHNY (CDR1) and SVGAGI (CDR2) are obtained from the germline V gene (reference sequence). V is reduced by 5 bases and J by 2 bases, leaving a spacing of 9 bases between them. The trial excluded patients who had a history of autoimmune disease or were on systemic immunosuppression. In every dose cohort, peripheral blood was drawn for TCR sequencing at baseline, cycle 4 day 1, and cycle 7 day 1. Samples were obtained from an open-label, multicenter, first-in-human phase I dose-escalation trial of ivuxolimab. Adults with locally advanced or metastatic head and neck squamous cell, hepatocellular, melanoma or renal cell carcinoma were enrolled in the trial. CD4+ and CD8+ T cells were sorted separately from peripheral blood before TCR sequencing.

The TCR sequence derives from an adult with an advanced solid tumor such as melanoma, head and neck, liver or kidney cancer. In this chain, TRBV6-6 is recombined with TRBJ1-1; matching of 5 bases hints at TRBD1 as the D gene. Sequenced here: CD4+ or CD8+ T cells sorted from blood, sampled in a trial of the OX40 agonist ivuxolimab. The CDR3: CASSRRGNTEAFF. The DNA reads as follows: TGTGCCAGCAGTCGAAGGGGTAACACTGAAGCTTTCTTT.